Listed below are T cell receptor beta chains from one sample, sequenced in a study of shared clonotypes between healthy human individuals. Assay used: immunoSEQ multiplex PCR; TCRdb lists only in-frame clones, some missing. The data contain about 960,000 clones, 76% of them singletons. The sample consisted of memory CD4+ T cells sorted from blood. These receptors were obtained from a man between 18 and 29 years old in good health. Each CDR3 is given without its conserved first and last residue.

j_call,v_call,cdr3_aa
TRBJ1-1,TRBV11-2,ASSQGVVTEAF
TRBJ1-2,TRBV6-6,ASYPGTGGYT
TRBJ1-2,TRBV28,ASSLRGLSGYT
TRBJ2-1,TRBV5-1,ASSLGLINSYNEQF
TRBJ2-3,TRBV11-3,ASSSTSTDTQY
TRBJ2-3,TRBV5-1,ASRPSTDTQY
TRBJ2-5,TRBV2,ASIPPGLAGGETQY
TRBJ2-2,TRBV7-2,ASSPMVGTELF
TRBJ1-5,TRBV6-1,ASSEGTLPQH
TRBJ1-3,TRBV15,ATSRETGSSGNTIY
TRBJ1-3,TRBV10-3,AISDINSQGNTIY
TRBJ2-7,TRBV27,ASLWAPAASYEQY
TRBJ2-3,TRBV6-6,ASSYSIGTGTDTQY
TRBJ1-5,TRBV5-1,ASSLDPGQGNQPQH
TRBJ2-7,TRBV5-1,ASSMVGVYEQY
TRBJ1-1,TRBV6-1,ASLTTGLGTEAF
TRBJ2-3,TRBV18,ASSPTNGDTQY
TRBJ1-1,TRBV7-2,ASSFRGGTEAF
TRBJ2-7,TRBV7-9,ASSPRTSYEQY
TRBJ1-4,TRBV4-1,ASSPGRVNEKLF
TRBJ1-2,TRBV28,ASSLRSNYGYT
TRBJ1-4,TRBV5-1,ASSLGPFYGRADEKLF
TRBJ2-7,TRBV14,ASSQPGTTSSYEQY
TRBJ2-3,TRBV21-1,ASSKALFVGTDTQY
TRBJ1-5,TRBV4-1,ASSPGQGSYQPQH